This is a list of T cell receptor beta chains from one sample in a study of identical twins. TCRdb independently ran MiXCR on the 5' RACE reads; one entry per CDR3 protein. The data show just under 650,000 distinct CDR3 sequences, under 8.5% seen once. These data were also filed under a second study, of yellow fever vaccine responses in identical twins.

The sample taken for sequencing was PBMCs. The source of these receptors is a woman aged 18 to 35 in good health. Both conserved end residues are part of each CDR3. The D gene is left open where the match is weak. Size tells how often a clone was seen (once, few, many) or the class of an expanded clone, and some rows leave it out.

V	size	D	J	DNA	CDR3
TRBV12-5	few	-	TRBJ2-7	TGTGCTAGTGGTTTGCCAACCTACGAGCAGTACTTC	CASGLPTYEQYF
TRBV5-1	-	TRBD1	TRBJ2-3	TGCGCCAGCAGCTTGTGGCTAAGGACAGGGGAGGCAGATACGCAGTATTTT	CASSLWLRTGEADTQYF
TRBV7-9	-	TRBD2	TRBJ2-5	TGTGCCAGCAGCTTAGGGGTAGCGGGGACCCAGTACTTC	CASSLGVAGTQYF
TRBV10-3	-	-	TRBJ1-1	TGTGCCATCAGTGGGGGACTGCAGGCGAACACTGAAGCTTTCTTT	CAISGGLQANTEAFF
TRBV20-1	-	TRBD2	TRBJ2-1	TGCAGTGCTAGACGAACTAGCGGGGATTACAATGAGCAGTTCTTC	CSARRTSGDYNEQFF
TRBV12-3/TRBV12-4	-	TRBD1	TRBJ2-7	TGTGCCAGCAGTACCGGGACAGGGTTCGAGCAGTACTTC	CASSTGTGFEQYF
TRBV10-3	-	TRBD1	TRBJ1-1	TGTGCCATCAGTAAAATCGAGGGGGCAGGTACTGAAGCTTTCTTT	CAISKIEGAGTEAFF
TRBV5-1	-	-	TRBJ2-3	TGCGCCAGCAAATTGGCGGAAAGGAGCACAGATACGCAGTATTTT	CASKLAERSTDTQYF
TRBV12-3/TRBV12-4	many	-	TRBJ1-4	TGTGCCAGCAGTTTAATTTTGGGGTCTGGCGAAAAACTGTTTTTT	CASSLILGSGEKLFF
TRBV20-1	many	-	TRBJ2-1	TGCAGTGCTACCCGGGACATAACGTACAATGAGCAGTTCTTC	CSATRDITYNEQFF
TRBV5-4	-	-	TRBJ2-1	TGTGCCAGCAGCACCGCCGGGAGTCGAGGTAATGAGCAGTTCTTC	CASSTAGSRGNEQFF
TRBV27	few	-	TRBJ2-1	TGTGCCAGCAGTCTGAGGGGGGCTCTCAATGAGCAGTTCTTC	CASSLRGALNEQFF
TRBV12-3/TRBV12-4	-	TRBD1	TRBJ2-5	TGTGCCAGCAGCTTTGACAGGGTCCAAGAGACCCAGTACTTC	CASSFDRVQETQYF
TRBV12-3/TRBV12-4	many	-	TRBJ1-5	TGTGCCAGCAGTTTAGCGAGCCCCTTTGGGAGGGAGCAGCCCCAGCATTTT	CASSLASPFGREQPQHF
TRBV18	-	TRBD1	TRBJ2-3	TGTGCCAGCTCACGAGGGACAGGGATTTACGATACGCAGTATTTT	CASSRGTGIYDTQYF
TRBV5-1	many	TRBD1	TRBJ2-6	TGCGCCAGCAGCTTTCCGCAGGGGGATGCTGGGGCCAACGTCCTGACTTTC	CASSFPQGDAGANVLTF
TRBV5-5	many	-	TRBJ1-5	TGTGCCAGCAGCTGGGGGACGGATAGCAATCAGCCCCAGCATTTT	CASSWGTDSNQPQHF
TRBV29-1	few	-	TRBJ1-3	TGCAGCGTTGAAGGAACTCGTGGAAACACCATATATTTT	CSVEGTRGNTIYF
TRBV7-2	few	TRBD2	TRBJ2-7	TGTGCCAGCAGCTTAGCTGGCGGGATCGGGGGGGTCTCCTACGAGCAGTACTTC	CASSLAGGIGGVSYEQYF
TRBV20-1	-	-	TRBJ1-5	TGCAGTGCTAGGACATATAGCAATCAGCCCCAGCATTTT	CSARTYSNQPQHF
TRBV7-6	-	TRBD2	TRBJ2-5	TGTGCCAGCAGCGGAGTCGGGGGGAAAGAGACCCAGTACTTC	CASSGVGGKETQYF
TRBV5-6	many	-	TRBJ2-1	TGTGCCAGCAGTCAGGGTCTTGGCTACAATGAGCAGTTCTTC	CASSQGLGYNEQFF
TRBV27	-	TRBD2	TRBJ2-7	TGTGCCAGCAGTAGAACGGGAGGCACCTACGAGCAGTACTTC	CASSRTGGTYEQYF
TRBV29-1	-	TRBD2	TRBJ2-3	TGCAGCGCCGGGACCCTAGCGGGAGAGGGCACGCAGTATTTT	CSAGTLAGEGTQYF
TRBV4-2	-	TRBD2	TRBJ2-1	TGTGCCATCAGCCCTGCGGGACTAGCGGGGGGCCACAATGAGCAGTTCTTC	CAISPAGLAGGHNEQFF
TRBV11-2	many	TRBD2	TRBJ2-5	TGTGCCAGCAGCTTAGATGGGCTAGCGGGGGTCCAAGAGACCCAGTACTTC	CASSLDGLAGVQETQYF
TRBV24-1	many	-	TRBJ2-1	TGTGCCACCAGTGACCAGGCGGGGAGGAGTGAGCAGTTCTTC	CATSDQAGRSEQFF
TRBV9	many	TRBD2	TRBJ2-3	TGTGCCAGCAGCGTTACAGCGGGAGGGTCAGATACGCAGTATTTT	CASSVTAGGSDTQYF
TRBV20-1	many	-	TRBJ2-1	TGCAGTGCTAGAGAGATTTCTATCCACAATGAGCAGTTCTTC	CSAREISIHNEQFF
TRBV12-3/TRBV12-4	many	-	TRBJ2-7	TGTGCCAGCAGCTTCGGGCGTTCTGGCTACGAGCAGTACTTC	CASSFGRSGYEQYF
TRBV18	once	-	TRBJ2-2	TGTGCCGGCTCACCACAGGAGACGGCGAACACCGGGGAGCTGTTTTTT	CAGSPQETANTGELFF
TRBV20-1	few	TRBD2	TRBJ2-5	TGCAGTGCTAGGGGGACTAGTGGTGTTGAGACCCAGTACTTC	CSARGTSGVETQYF
TRBV10-3	few	TRBD1	TRBJ2-3	TGTGCCATCAGACCGACAGGGGCCACAGATACGCAGTATTTT	CAIRPTGATDTQYF
TRBV11-2	few	TRBD2	TRBJ2-7	TGTGCCAGCAGCTTCAGGACTAGCGGAGCTAGTCCCTACGAGCAGTACTTC	CASSFRTSGASPYEQYF
TRBV20-1	few	TRBD1	TRBJ1-1	TGCAGTGCTCTTACAGGGGACAACACTGAAGCTTTCTTT	CSALTGDNTEAFF
TRBV6-1	few	-	TRBJ1-1	TGTGCCAGCAGGGGGATATCCGGGAACACTGAAGCTTTCTTT	CASRGISGNTEAFF
TRBV2	-	TRBD1	TRBJ1-2	TGTGCCAGCAGACAATCCGGGACAGGGATTTACTATGGCTACACCTTC	CASRQSGTGIYYGYTF
TRBV12-3/TRBV12-4	many	-	TRBJ1-5	TGTGCCAGCAGTCCCGACCCGGGGCGGCCCCAGCATTTT	CASSPDPGRPQHF
TRBV20-1	few	TRBD2	TRBJ2-4	TGCAGTGCTTACCCCGGGACTAGCTCCAAAAACATTCAGTACTTC	CSAYPGTSSKNIQYF
TRBV29-1	many	TRBD1	TRBJ2-5	TGCAGCGCGGCAGGGGGCTTACAAGAGACCCAGTACTTC	CSAAGGLQETQYF
TRBV20-1	many	-	TRBJ2-3	TGCAGTGCAACCCCCAGGATTAATAACCAGGAGGGGCCTAGCACAGATACGCAGTATTTT	CSATPRINNQEGPSTDTQYF
TRBV4-1	many	-	TRBJ2-3	TGCGCCAGCAGCCGCCTAAACGGGGGGCTAGCGAGCACAGATACGCAGTATTTT	CASSRLNGGLASTDTQYF
TRBV10-3	-	TRBD1	TRBJ2-2	TGTGCCATCAGTACACAGGGGTCGATTAACACCGGGGAGCTGTTTTTT	CAISTQGSINTGELFF
TRBV5-1	few	-	TRBJ2-3	TGCGCCAGCAGCTTGTTGCCCAGCACAGATACGCAGTATTTT	CASSLLPSTDTQYF
TRBV4-1	-	-	TRBJ2-7	TGCGCCAGCAGCTCCCACCCACTCGGCCGGGAGTACGAGCAGTACTTC	CASSSHPLGREYEQYF
TRBV4-1	-	TRBD1	TRBJ2-1	TGCGCCAGCAGCCCTTACGCGGGACAGGGTAACAATGAGCAGTTCTTC	CASSPYAGQGNNEQFF
TRBV28	few	-	TRBJ2-5	TGTGCCAGCAGTTTGCCTATTAGGTCTGGAGAGACCCAGTACTTC	CASSLPIRSGETQYF
TRBV18	few	TRBD1	TRBJ1-1	TGTGCCAGCTCACCATTGGACAGGGCGCGGAACACTGAAGCTTTCTTT	CASSPLDRARNTEAFF
TRBV2	few	-	TRBJ2-1	TGTGCCAGCAGTGACACGGGGGCTAGGAGGGATGAGCAGTTCTTC	CASSDTGARRDEQFF
TRBV10-3	few	TRBD2	TRBJ2-2	TGTGCCATCGGCGCGGGAGCCGGGGAGCTGTTTTTT	CAIGAGAGELFF
TRBV6-1	-	-	TRBJ2-5	TGTGCCAGCAGACCGACAGGGTGGGGGGCGGAGACCCAGTACTTC	CASRPTGWGAETQYF
TRBV5-4	few	TRBD1	TRBJ2-5	TGTGCCAGCAGCAAGTGGGCCGGGACAGGGGGAGAAGAGACCCAGTACTTC	CASSKWAGTGGEETQYF
TRBV29-1	few	-	TRBJ2-5	TGCAGCGTTGAACCAGACACAGAGACCCAGTACTTC	CSVEPDTETQYF
TRBV10-3	many	-	TRBJ2-3	TGTGCCATCAGTGAATTCGAGCGGACTAGCACAGATACGCAGTATTTT	CAISEFERTSTDTQYF
TRBV20-1	few	-	TRBJ2-3	TGCAGTGCTGCGAAGACCTTTGGAGGCAACACAGATACGCAGTATTTT	CSAAKTFGGNTDTQYF
TRBV7-2	few	TRBD2	TRBJ2-1	TGTGCCAGCAGCTTACTAGCGGGAGATCGAAATGAGCAGTTCTTC	CASSLLAGDRNEQFF
TRBV2	many	-	TRBJ2-3	TGTGCCAGCAGCTCCGGGGTAGTAAGCACAGATACGCAGTATTTT	CASSSGVVSTDTQYF
TRBV7-9	many	-	TRBJ2-1	TGTGCCAGCAGCGAGGTAGCGGTCAGCTCCTACAATGAGCAGTTCTTC	CASSEVAVSSYNEQFF
TRBV12-3/TRBV12-4	-	TRBD1	TRBJ1-5	TGTGCCAGCACCCGACAGGGATATAGCAATCAGCCCCAGCATTTT	CASTRQGYSNQPQHF